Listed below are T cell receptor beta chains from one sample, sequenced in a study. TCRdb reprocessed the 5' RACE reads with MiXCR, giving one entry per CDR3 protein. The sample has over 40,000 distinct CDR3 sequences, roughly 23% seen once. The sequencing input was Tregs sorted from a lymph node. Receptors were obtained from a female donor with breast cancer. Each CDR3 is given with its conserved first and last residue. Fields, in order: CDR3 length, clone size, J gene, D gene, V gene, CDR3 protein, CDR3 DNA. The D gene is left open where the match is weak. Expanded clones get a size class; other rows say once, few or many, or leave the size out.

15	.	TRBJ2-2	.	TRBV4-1	CASSQGPGVTGELFF	TGCGCCAGCAGCCAGGGCCCGGGGGTCACCGGGGAGCTGTTTTTT
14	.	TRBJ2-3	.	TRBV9	CASSQRDSTDTQYF	TGTGCCAGCAGCCAAAGGGACAGCACAGATACGCAGTATTTT
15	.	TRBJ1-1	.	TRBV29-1	CSTTGGVDLTTEAFF	TGCAGCACCACGGGGGGTGTCGACTTGACCACTGAAGCTTTCTTT
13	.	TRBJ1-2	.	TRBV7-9	CASSFGTNYGYTF	TGTGCCAGCAGCTTTGGTACTAACTATGGCTACACCTTC
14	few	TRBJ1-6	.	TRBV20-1	CSAPLEGGNSPLHF	TGCAGTGCCCCCCTGGAGGGGGGTAATTCACCCCTCCACTTT
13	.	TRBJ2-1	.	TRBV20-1	CSAGTDKNNEQFF	TGCAGTGCGGGTACGGATAAAAACAATGAGCAGTTCTTC
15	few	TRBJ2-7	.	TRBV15	CATSRDRRVPYEQYF	TGTGCCACCAGCAGAGATCGGCGAGTCCCCTACGAGCAGTACTTC
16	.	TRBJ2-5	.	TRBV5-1	CASSLGRSASQETQYF	TGCGCCAGCAGCTTGGGCCGATCAGCCTCCCAAGAGACCCAGTACTTC
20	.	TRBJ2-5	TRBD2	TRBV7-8	CASSFLLAGTARLGQETQYF	TGTGCCAGCAGCTTCCTACTAGCGGGGACCGCGAGGTTAGGACAAGAGACCCAGTACTTC
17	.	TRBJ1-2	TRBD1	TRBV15	CATSRGHGTDPIYGYTF	TGTGCCACCAGCAGAGGTCACGGGACAGACCCCATCTATGGCTACACCTTC
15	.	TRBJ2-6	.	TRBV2	CAIGTGRPGANVLTF	TGTGCTATCGGGACCGGGCGGCCTGGGGCCAACGTCCTGACTTTC
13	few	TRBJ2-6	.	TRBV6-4	CASGSDGANVLTF	TGTGCCAGCGGTAGTGACGGGGCCAACGTCCTGACTTTC
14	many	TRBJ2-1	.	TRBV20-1	CSARLPRRGNEQFF	TGCAGTGCTAGATTACCCCGTAGGGGGAATGAGCAGTTCTTC
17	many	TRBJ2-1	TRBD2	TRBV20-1	CSAGPFLAGASDNEQFF	TGCAGTGCTGGCCCTTTTTTAGCGGGAGCGTCAGACAATGAGCAGTTCTTC
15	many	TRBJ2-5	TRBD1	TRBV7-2	CASSLPGQIQETQYF	TGTGCCAGCAGCCTTCCGGGACAGATACAAGAGACCCAGTACTTC
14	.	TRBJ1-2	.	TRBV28	CASSFLGESYGYTF	TGTGCCAGCAGTTTCCTGGGCGAAAGCTATGGCTACACCTTC
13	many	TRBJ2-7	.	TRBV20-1	CSARSGPSYEQYF	TGCAGTGCTAGAAGCGGGCCCTCCTACGAGCAGTACTTC
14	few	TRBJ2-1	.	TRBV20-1	CSARLVVGYNEQFF	TGCAGTGCTAGACTGGTTGTTGGGTACAATGAGCAGTTCTTC
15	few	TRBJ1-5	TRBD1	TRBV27	CASSLSPGGGQPQHF	TGTGCCAGCAGTTTATCCCCAGGGGGCGGTCAGCCCCAGCATTTT
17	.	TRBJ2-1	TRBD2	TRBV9	CASSPNLGASGRGEQFF	TGTGCCAGCAGCCCCAACCTTGGGGCTAGCGGGAGGGGTGAGCAGTTCTTC
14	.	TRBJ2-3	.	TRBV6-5	CASSYSSFTDTQYF	TGTGCCAGCAGTTACTCGAGCTTCACAGATACGCAGTATTTT
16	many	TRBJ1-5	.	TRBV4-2	CASSQDRGVSNQPQHF	TGTGCCAGCAGCCAAGATCGGGGAGTTAGCAATCAGCCCCAGCATTTT